The 29 T cell receptor beta chains below come from one sample, sequenced in a study of CD8 T cells in Susac syndrome (dated by TCRdb to the late 2010s). Library preparation was by the immunoSEQ multiplex PCR assay. RNA was extracted using the RNeasy kit, and about 0.5 to 1 ug of the RNA was reverse transcribed with random hexamers. The public reads were reprocessed in TCRdb via fastp at Q25 and MiXCR, keeping in-frame beta chains. Identical CDR3 proteins give one entry, which carries the most common genes and DNA. This sample is represented by roughly 200,000 distinct CDR3 sequences; approximately 96% of them were singletons. The ten largest clones add up to 0.093% of the sample. Input material: CD4+ T cells from PBMCs. Source of these receptors: a human donor with multiple sclerosis.

This chain uses TRBV2 with TRBJ1-6; no clear D. CDR1 is SNHLY, CDR2 FYNNEI, per germline. V was pared by 6 bases and J by 4 bases, with 25 bases between. The CDR3 is 19 amino acids. CDR3 sequence reads: CASSQLFVYQMGYNSPLHF. The CDR3 DNA reads TGTGCCAGCAGCCAACTTTTTGTCTATCAAATGGGGTATAATTCACCCCTCCACTTT. Full variable domain (outside the CDR3, taken from reference TRBV2 and TRBJ1-6): EPEVTQTPSHQVTQMGQEVILRCVPISNHLYFYWYRQILGQKVEFLVSFYNNEISEKSEIFDDQFSVERPDGSNFTLKIRSTKLEDSAMYFCASSQLFVYQMGYNSPLHFGNGTRLTVT.

This chain connects TRBV6-5 to TRBJ1-1; D uncertain. V was clipped by 9 bases and J by 1 base, with 12 bases between them. The CDR3 runs to 13 residues. Germline CDR1 reads MNHEY; CDR2 reads SVGAGI. The CDR3 nucleotides read TGTGCCAGGGTGACTGACACGAACACTGAAGCTTTCTTT. The encoded protein is CARVTDTNTEAFF.

This clonotype was found once. The chain joins TRBV19 to TRBJ2-7; D is unresolved. Per germline, CDR1 LNHDA and CDR2 SQIVND (reference sequence). Between the trimmed V and J ends, which lost 6 bases and 3 bases, there was a span of 15 bases. The CDR3 has 14 amino acids. CDR3 sequence reads: CASRFTPNNYEQYF. The CDR3, as DNA: TGTGCCAGTAGATTCACTCCCAACAACTACGAGCAGTACTTC.

The chain recombines TRBV9 with TRBJ2-2; D perhaps matches TRBD2 (5 bases). The CDR3 has 16 amino acids. V lost 3 bases and J lost 3, with 15 bases in between. CDR1 and CDR2 (germline): SGDLS, YYNGEE. CDR3 in DNA: TGTGCCAGCAGCGGGAGTTACGGGGTAGACACCGGGGAGCTGTTTTTT. It specifies CASSGSYGVDTGELFF.

The chain is built from TRBV15 and TRBJ1-3; D is undetermined. This CDR3 spans 18 amino acids. V was clipped by 7 bases and J by 0 bases, with 22 bases between them. Germline V CDR1 and CDR2: LNHNV, YYDKDF (reference sequence). CDR3 in amino acids: CATNTGRRGRSSGNTIYF. DNA of the CDR3: TGTGCCACCAACACCGGACGCCGTGGTAGAAGCTCTGGAAACACCATATATTTT.

The chain has TRBV10-3 and TRBJ2-7, with no clear D. Germline-derived CDR1 and CDR2 are ENHRY and SYGVKD. This CDR3 comprises 17 residues. V was trimmed by 0 bases and J by 0 bases, leaving 15 bases between them. The CDR3 loop is CAISESAAGIGSYEQYF. CDR3 DNA: TGTGCCATCAGTGAGTCGGCGGCAGGTATCGGCTCCTACGAGCAGTACTTC.

The V gene is TRBV19, the J gene TRBJ2-3, with a tentative D call TRBD1 (5 bases). Germline V gives CDR1 LNHDA, CDR2 SQIVND (reference sequence). CDR3 size: 14 residues. Trimming removed 6 bases from V and 3 bases from J, with 13 bases in between. This CDR3 reads CASRRTRGTDTQYF. CDR3 nucleotides: TGTGCCAGTAGGAGAACAAGGGGTACAGATACGCAGTATTTT.

The chain links TRBV30 to TRBJ2-3; TRBD1 is a possible D gene (6 bases). Germline loops: CDR1 GTSNPN, CDR2 SVGIG (reference sequence). V gave up 4 bases and J gave up 0 bases, with 14 bases separating them. CDR3 size: 15 residues. CDR3 coding DNA: TGTGCCTGGATTAAGGGGGATTCTAGCACAGATACGCAGTATTTT. Translated: CAWIKGDSSTDTQYF.

The chain uses TRBV6-1 and TRBJ2-1; 7 nucleotides match TRBD1. The CDR3 has 16 amino acids. V shed 6 bases and J 4 bases; nucleotides not matched to a gene: 12. The germline CDR1 and CDR2 sequences are MNHNS and SASEGT. The DNA for the CDR3 is TGTGCCAGCAGACGTACCTGGACAGGAGGATACAATGAGCAGTTCTTC. This translates into CASRRTWTGGYNEQFF.

CDR3 loop: CASSFSGGNSPLHF. The CDR3 nucleotides read TGTGCCAGCAGTTTCTCAGGGGGGAATTCACCCCTCCACTTT. The V and J genes are TRBV12-3 or TRBV12-4 and TRBJ1-6; 7 nucleotides line up with TRBD1. The ends lost 3 bases at V and 7 bases at J; junction bases unmatched: 3. The CDR3 spans 14 residues.

The J gene is TRBJ1-6, the V gene TRBV7-9; D unresolved. The CDR3 is 16 residues long. Trimming pared 5 bases from V and 5 bases from J, leaving 16 bases between. Germline-derived CDR1 and CDR2 are SEHNR and FQNEAQ (reference sequence). The CDR3 is CASSTSGGLNNSPLHF. The CDR3 nucleotides read TGTGCCAGCAGCACCTCGGGAGGATTAAATAATTCACCCCTCCACTTT. Drawing the rest from reference TRBV7-9 and TRBJ1-6, the complete variable domain is DTGVSQNPRHKITKRGQNVTFRCDPISEHNRLYWYRQTLGQGPEFLTYFQNEAQLEKSRLLSDRFSAERPKGSFSTLEIQRTEQGDSAMYLCASSTSGGLNNSPLHFGNGTRLTVT.

The chain has TRBV30 and TRBJ1-5; D unresolved. The germline V gene has CDR1 GTSNPN and CDR2 SVGIG (reference sequence). Trimming took 2 bases from V and 4 from J, leaving 9 bases between them. CDR3 length: 13 amino acids. The CDR3 DNA reads TGTGCCTGGAGTTTCGGCAGTAATCAGCCCCAGCATTTT. Translating gives CAWSFGSNQPQHF.

This chain uses TRBV20-1 with TRBJ2-3; 11 positions match TRBD2. The CDR3 is 14 residues long. Germline assignment: CDR1 DFQATT and CDR2 SNEGSKA (reference sequence). The V segment lost 3 bases and the J segment 3 bases; nucleotides outside the gene matches: 2. The CDR3 here is CSASASGGTDTQYF. Written as DNA, the CDR3 is TGCAGTGCTAGTGCTAGCGGGGGGACAGATACGCAGTATTTT.

The chain carries TRBV20-1 and TRBJ1-3; D not resolved. V shed 5 bases and J shed 0 bases, with 14 bases lying between them. Germline V lookup: CDR1 DFQATT, CDR2 SNEGSKA (reference sequence). The CDR3 consists of 15 residues. CDR3 nucleotides: TGCAGTGCTCCCGAGGGTCCAGCCTCTGGAAACACCATATATTTT. Protein sequence: CSAPEGPASGNTIYF.

The gene calls are TRBV15 and TRBJ1-5, with 10 nucleotides matching TRBD1. In germline, CDR1 is LNHNV, CDR2 YYDKDF (reference sequence). Trimming took 0 bases from V and 9 from J; bases not matched to a gene: 5. The CDR3 length is 15 residues. CDR3 bases: TGTGCCACCAGCAGAGACAGGACAGGGGGATCGCCCCAGCATTTT. It specifies CATSRDRTGGSPQHF.

The V call is TRBV3-1, the J call TRBJ1-1; a possible D gene is TRBD1 (6 bases). V gave up 2 bases and J gave up 4 bases, with 11 bases separating them. CDR1 and CDR2 from the germline V gene are LGHDT and YNNKEL (reference sequence). This CDR3 comprises 14 residues. The CDR3 spells CASSQPGVFTEAFF. CDR3 sequence (DNA): TGTGCCAGCAGCCAACCAGGGGTATTCACTGAAGCTTTCTTT.

This clonotype was counted a single time. V and J are TRBV20-1 and TRBJ1-5; D perhaps matches TRBD1 (6 bases). CDR1 and CDR2 from the germline V gene are DFQATT and SNEGSKA (reference sequence). CDR3 length equals 14 residues. V lost 5 bases and J 3 bases, leaving 14 bases between the germline ends. The CDR3 is CSAFNRVSNQPQHF. DNA for the CDR3: TGCAGTGCTTTTAACAGGGTTTCCAATCAGCCCCAGCATTTT.

The chain has TRBV6-5 and TRBJ1-1; D gene unclear. CDR3 length: 14 amino acids. V lost 6 bases to trimming and J lost 5 bases, with 16 bases between them. Looked up from germline, CDR1 is MNHEY and CDR2 is SVGAGI. CDR3 loop: CASSLDRAGTEAFF. Here the CDR3 DNA reads TGTGCCAGCAGCCTAGATAGGGCGGGGACTGAAGCTTTCTTT.

The chain employs TRBV5-1 and TRBJ2-2; the D gene is possibly TRBD1 (5 bases). V was trimmed by 1 base and J by 6 bases, leaving 13 bases between them. Germline CDR1 SGHRS, CDR2 YFSETQ. The length of the CDR3 is 15 residues. CDR3 in amino acids: CASSLQTQGSGELFF. In DNA, the CDR3 is TGCGCCAGCAGCTTGCAAACCCAGGGATCCGGGGAGCTGTTTTTT.

This clonotype was found once. This chain links TRBV20-1 with TRBJ2-7; no reliable D call. V was cut by 1 base and J by 5 bases, with 12 bases left in between. This CDR3 has 13 amino acids. CDR1 and CDR2 from the germline V gene are DFQATT and SNEGSKA (reference sequence). In DNA, the CDR3 is TGCAGTGCTAGAGCGCTCCTGGTCCACGAGCAGTACTTC. It is translated as CSARALLVHEQYF.

This clonotype has only a few counts. The rearrangement links TRBV7-9 to TRBJ1-1, with D uncertain. The CDR3 spans 11 residues. CDR1 is SEHNR, CDR2 FQNEAQ, per germline (reference sequence). V was trimmed by 11 bases and J by 5 bases, leaving 12 bases between them. The CDR3 spells CAAGVRTEAFF. Here the CDR3 DNA reads TGTGCCGCCGGGGTGAGAACTGAAGCTTTCTTT.

The CDR3 loop is CASSLEVAGSGEQFF. The DNA for the CDR3 is TGCGCCAGCAGCTTGGAAGTGGCCGGTTCTGGTGAGCAGTTCTTC. This chain links TRBV5-1 with TRBJ2-1; D unclear. The CDR3 totals 15 residues. Trimming removed 0 bases from V and 9 bases from J, with 16 bases in between. Germline CDR1 SGHRS, CDR2 YFSETQ.

In the case of this clonotype: One end of the junction does not line up with germline, which may come from a read error. The chain has TRBV9 and TRBJ2-6; D is ambiguous. The CDR3 has 14 amino acids. Germline-derived CDR1 and CDR2 are SGDLS and YYNGEE. The CDR3 nucleotides read TGTGCCAGCAGTTACGGAGCTGGTGCCAACGTCCTGACTTTC. Translated, it gives CASSYGAGANVLTF.

The chain combines TRBV30 with TRBJ1-2, with 8 bases aligning to TRBD1. Germline CDR1 is GTSNPN and CDR2 is SVGIG (reference sequence). CDR3 length: 12 residues. V lost 3 bases to trimming and J lost 5 bases; unmatched junction nucleotides: 2. CDR3 residues: CAWSRDRYGYTF. Here the CDR3 DNA reads TGTGCCTGGAGCCGGGACAGGTATGGCTACACCTTC.

The CDR3 sequence is CASVAPRASKAFF. CDR3 nucleotide sequence: TGTGCCAGCGTGGCCCCCAGGGCTTCTAAAGCTTTCTTT. J is TRBJ1-1 and V is TRBV28; D possibly corresponds to TRBD1 (5 bases). The V end lost 8 bases, the J end lost 9 bases, and 19 bases lay between the germline ends. Germline lookup yields CDR1 MDHEN and CDR2 SYDVKM. The CDR3 sequence is 13 residues long.

The V and J genes are TRBV20-1 and TRBJ2-3; D call uncertain. The germline V gene has CDR1 DFQATT and CDR2 SNEGSKA (reference sequence). Trimming shortened V by 0 bases and J by 0 bases, and 10 bases separated the two germline ends. The CDR3 runs 15 residues. The CDR3 nucleotides are TGCAGTGCTAGAGATCTGGGAAGGAGCACAGATACGCAGTATTTT. This gives the protein CSARDLGRSTDTQYF.

This clonotype was found once. The V and J genes are TRBV30 and TRBJ2-7, with 9 bases identical to TRBD2. CDR1 GTSNPN and CDR2 SVGIG come from the germline V gene (reference sequence). V gave up 1 base and J gave up 8 bases; unmatched junction bases: 6. The CDR3 sequence is 13 residues long. The CDR3 DNA reads as TGTGCCTGGAGTGAAGCGGGGGGCCACCAGCAGTACTTC. Translation: CAWSEAGGHQQYF.

This clonotype was observed once. The chain uses TRBV29-1 and TRBJ1-4; 7 nucleotides match TRBD1. Per germline, CDR1 SQVTM and CDR2 ANQGSEA. With V trimmed by 5 bases and J by 0 bases, 6 bases remained unmatched. The CDR3 runs 15 residues. CDR3 sequence (DNA): TGCAGCGTTCATACTACAGGGGCAACTAATGAAAAACTGTTTTTT. It is translated as CSVHTTGATNEKLFF.

The genes are TRBV6-5 and TRBJ2-5, with TRBD1 matching over 7 bases. In germline, CDR1 is MNHEY, CDR2 SVGAGI. The length of the CDR3 is 14 residues. Unmatched junction bases numbered 6, after V lost 5 bases and J lost 3 bases. The chain's CDR3 is CASSGGTAEETQYF. DNA of the CDR3: TGTGCCAGCAGTGGTGGGACAGCTGAAGAGACCCAGTACTTC.